The rows below give T cell receptor beta chains drawn from one sample of a study of blood T cell repertoires in COVID-19. Repertoires were generated with immunoSEQ multiplex PCR, while TCRdb's copy carries only in-frame clones and drops some. Among about 200,000 clones listed, 85% were seen once. Sequencing was done on a sample of peripheral blood. The receptors come from a man between 60 and 75 years old with COVID-19, enrolled during active disease. CDR3s include the opening cysteine and the closing phenylalanine or tryptophan. D genes are given only for firm matches. The size entry is marked missing in some rows and otherwise reads once, few, many or a size class.

D	V	J	size	DNA	CDR3
TRBD2	TRBV15	TRBJ2-7	-	TGTGCCACCAGCAGCCGGGGACTAGCGGGAGGGCCTTCCTACGAGCAGTACTTC	CATSSRGLAGGPSYEQYF
-	TRBV7-9	TRBJ1-6	-	TGTGCCAGCAGCTCGGGGTCCTCCTATAATTCACCCCTCCACTTT	CASSSGSSYNSPLHF
TRBD1	TRBV18	TRBJ1-4	-	TGTGCCAGCTCGCCGCCCGGGACAGATAATGAAAAACTGTTTTTT	CASSPPGTDNEKLFF
TRBD2	TRBV10-3	TRBJ2-7	-	TGTGCCATCAGCCTAGGGCGGGAGAGTAGCGAGCAGTACTTC	CAISLGRESSEQYF
-	TRBV6-5	TRBJ1-1	-	TGTGCCAGCAGTTATAAGGGGATTACTGAAGCTTTCTTT	CASSYKGITEAFF
TRBD1	TRBV2	TRBJ1-2	few	TGTGCCAGCAGTGGACAGGGGTATGGCTACACCTTC	CASSGQGYGYTF
TRBD1	TRBV3-1/TRBV3-2	TRBJ1-3	-	TGTGCCAGCAGCCACTGGACTGGACAGGGAACTGGAAACACCATATATTTT	CASSHWTGQGTGNTIYF
TRBD1	TRBV6-5	TRBJ1-5	-	TGTGCCAGCACGACAGGGGGCGGGAATCAGCCCCAGCATTTT	CASTTGGGNQPQHF
TRBD2	TRBV7-6	TRBJ2-3	-	TGTGCCAGCAGCTCTCTGACTAGCGGCACAGATACGCAGTATTTT	CASSSLTSGTDTQYF
TRBD1	TRBV5-1	TRBJ2-3	-	TGCGCCAGCAGCTCCTGGACAGGGCTCACAGATACGCAGTATTTT	CASSSWTGLTDTQYF
-	TRBV6-2/TRBV6-3	TRBJ2-7	once	TGTGCCGGCAGTTACAGGAGGTGGGACGAGCAGTACTTC	CAGSYRRWDEQYF
-	TRBV7-8	TRBJ2-5	-	TGTGCCAGCGAAACCAATCGGGGGGAGACCCAGTACTTC	CASETNRGETQYF
-	TRBV29-1	TRBJ1-1	-	TGCAGCGTTGCATATCGGGGGGCGGGGAACACTGAAGCTTTCTTT	CSVAYRGAGNTEAFF
TRBD2	TRBV20-1	TRBJ2-7	-	TGCAGTGCTAGTACTAGCGGGACGGCAGGAGAGCAGTACTTC	CSASTSGTAGEQYF
TRBD1	TRBV10-2	TRBJ1-1	-	TGCGCCAGCAGAATTGGACAGGTGAACACTGAAGCTTTCTTT	CASRIGQVNTEAFF
-	TRBV28	TRBJ1-3	-	TGTGCCAGCTCCTATGGCCGCCTAGAAAACACCATATATTTT	CASSYGRLENTIYF
-	TRBV16	TRBJ1-5	-	TGTGCCAGCAGCCAATCTTATCCGGGATTGAAGGGACAGCCCCAGCATTTT	CASSQSYPGLKGQPQHF